The 24 T cell receptor beta chains reported below all come from one sample, sequenced in a study of blood T cell repertoires in COVID-19. Sequencing used immunoSEQ multiplex PCR; TCRdb keeps in-frame clones, though not all of them. This sample has about 200,000 clones, with 80% to 90% found just once. Sequencing was performed on peripheral blood. Receptor source: a woman in her fifties or sixties with active or convalescent COVID-19.

V is TRBV7-2 and J is TRBJ2-7; 10 bases align to TRBD1. CDR1 SGHTA and CDR2 FQGNSA come from the germline V gene. J lost 2 bases, V lost 0 bases, and 1 base had no gene match. The CDR3 contains 15 residues. The CDR3 bases are TGTGCCAGCAGCTTAGCTGGGACAGGGGCCTACGAGCAGTACGTC. It specifies CASSLAGTGAYEQYV.

This chain uses TRBV11-2 with TRBJ2-3; 11 bases align to TRBD2. Germline V gene data show CDR1 as SGHAT and CDR2 as FQNNGV. Trimming removed 4 bases from V and 1 base from J; junction bases left unmatched: 1. The CDR3 is 15 amino acids. The CDR3 nucleotides read TGTGCCAGCAGCTCGACTAGCGGGGGCACAGATACGCAGTATTTT. Amino acids: CASSSTSGGTDTQYF.

The chain combines TRBV19 with TRBJ1-1; no clear D gene. The germline V gene has CDR1 LNHDA and CDR2 SQIVND (reference sequence). CDR3 length equals 16 residues. The V end was cut by 3 bases, the J end by 1 base, with 15 bases between. In DNA, the CDR3 is TGTGCCAGTAGTATCCTCCCCCCTCAGAAGAACACTGAAGCTTTCTTT. Encoded protein: CASSILPPQKNTEAFF.

The chain combines TRBV11-2 with TRBJ1-6; D is possibly TRBD1 (5 bases). Looked up from germline, CDR1 is SGHAT and CDR2 is FQNNGV. Between the trimmed V and J ends, which lost 5 bases and 9 bases, there was a span of 11 bases. This CDR3 contains 13 residues. The CDR3 bases are TGTGCCAGCAGCCCCCGGCAGGGTTCACCCCTCCACTTT. Amino acid sequence: CASSPRQGSPLHF.

This sequence joins TRBV5-4 and TRBJ2-2; tentatively, D is TRBD2 (6 bases). There are 16 residues in the CDR3. The V end was cut by 4 bases, the J end by 3 bases, with 16 bases between. Germline assignment: CDR1 SGHNT and CDR2 YYREEE (reference sequence). Here the CDR3 DNA reads TGTGCCAGCAGCGGACCTGGGGGGAGAGACACCGGGGAGCTGTTTTTT. Amino acids: CASSGPGGRDTGELFF.

V is TRBV12-3 or TRBV12-4 and J is TRBJ2-1; D is ambiguous. The length of the CDR3 is 11 residues. Trimming pared 6 bases from V and 9 bases from J, leaving 9 bases between. The CDR3 nucleotides read TGTGCCAGCAGCCAAGTGAGTGAGCAGTTCTTC. It encodes CASSQVSEQFF.

The count of this clone is one. This chain connects TRBV10-3 to TRBJ2-7, with TRBD1 identical over 10 bases. J was trimmed by 6 bases and V by 6 bases; bases with no gene match: 5. There are 13 residues in the CDR3. The germline CDR1 and CDR2 sequences are ENHRY and SYGVKD. CDR3 coding DNA: TGTGCCATCAGCCGGGACAGGGGCGCCGAGCAGTACTTC. This gives the protein CAISRDRGAEQYF.

This clone was seen once. The V call is TRBV3-1 (or the pseudogene TRBV3-2), the J call TRBJ1-6; 9 nucleotides agree with TRBD1. The length of the CDR3 is 15 residues. With 2 bases clipped from V and 10 bases from J, the junction kept 6 bases outside the gene matches. Germline assignment: CDR1 LGHDT and CDR2 YNNKEL (reference sequence). The CDR3 nucleotides read TGTGCCAGCAGCCAAAAAACAGGGGGCGTCTCACCCCTCCACTTT. This sequence encodes CASSQKTGGVSPLHF.

The rearrangement uses TRBV19 and TRBJ2-5, with D perhaps matching TRBD2 (6 bases). Germline assignment: CDR1 LNHDA and CDR2 SQIVND (reference sequence). Trimming took 3 bases from V and 2 from J, leaving 16 bases between them. The CDR3 extends over 16 amino acids. The chain's CDR3 is CASSIADVGGQETQYF. For the CDR3, the DNA is TGTGCCAGTAGTATTGCGGACGTTGGGGGGCAAGAGACCCAGTACTTC.

The chain has TRBV5-1 and TRBJ2-7; 7 nucleotides line up with TRBD1. The length of the CDR3 is 14 residues. V lost 1 base, J lost 7 bases, and 8 bases stayed unmatched. Germline V gene data show CDR1 as SGHRS and CDR2 as YFSETQ. DNA for the CDR3: TGCGCCAGCAGCTTGAGTTCGAGGGGGCGAGAGCAGTACTTC. Its protein is CASSLSSRGREQYF.

The CDR3 DNA reads TGTGCCAGCAGCATGGGACTCTCACGCTACACCGGGGAGCTGTTTTTT. As protein: CASSMGLSRYTGELFF. The gene calls are TRBV5-4 and TRBJ2-2, with a possible D match to TRBD2 (6 bases). V dropped 4 bases and J dropped 3 bases, with 16 bases sitting between them. CDR3 length: 16 residues. Germline CDR1 is SGHNT and CDR2 is YYREEE (reference sequence).

CDR3 amino acids: CSARASEAQYF. CDR3 bases: TGCAGCGCCCGGGCCTCGGAGGCCCAGTACTTC. The chain links TRBV29-1 to TRBJ2-5; D possibly corresponds to TRBD2 (5 bases). The CDR3 has 11 residues. V lost 7 bases, J lost 9 bases, and 15 bases lay in between. CDR1 and CDR2 (germline): SQVTM, ANQGSEA. The whole variable domain, remainder taken from reference TRBV29-1 and TRBJ2-5, is SAVISQKPSRDICQRGTSLTIQCQVDSQVTMMFWYRQQPGQSLTLIATANQGSEATYESGFVIDKFPISRPNLTFSTLTVSNMSPEDSSIYLCSARASEAQYFGPGTRLLVL.

The chain employs TRBV27 and TRBJ2-1, with D possibly matching TRBD1 (6 bases). Trimming took off 5 bases at V and 10 bases at J, with 12 bases between the two ends. Per germline, CDR1 MNHEY and CDR2 SMNVEV (reference sequence). This CDR3 region has 12 residues. The CDR3 sequence: CASSAPGHEQFF. CDR3 nucleotide sequence: TGTGCCAGCAGTGCACCGGGACACGAGCAGTTCTTC.

The J gene is TRBJ1-2, the V gene TRBV4-1, with TRBD1 matching over 12 bases. After removal of 3 bases from V and 4 bases from J, the junction contained 9 bases not matched to a gene. The germline CDR1 and CDR2 sequences are MGHRA and YSYEKL. The CDR3 covers 17 residues. The CDR3 DNA reads TGCGCCAGCAGCCAGCCGGGACAGGGGGCGAGGGGCTATGGCTACACCTTC. It codes for CASSQPGQGARGYGYTF.

The V call is TRBV2, the J call TRBJ1-3; 7 positions agree with TRBD1. The germline V gene has CDR1 SNHLY and CDR2 FYNNEI. The CDR3 length is 14 residues. With 9 bases clipped from V and 5 bases from J, the junction kept 10 bases outside the gene matches. CDR3 amino acids: CASLQGVNRNTIYF. The CDR3 DNA reads TGTGCCAGTCTGCAGGGGGTAAACAGAAACACCATATATTTT.

The rearrangement joins TRBV15 to TRBJ2-3; D may be TRBD2 (5 bases). The ends were cut back, 3 bases at V and 12 bases at J, with 13 bases in the middle. The CDR3 has 12 residues. CDR1 is LNHNV and CDR2 is YYDKDF in the germline V gene (reference sequence). The CDR3 protein is CATSSSTSIQYF. CDR3 DNA: TGTGCCACCAGCAGCTCTACTAGTATCCAGTATTTT.

The chain employs TRBV3-1 (or the pseudogene TRBV3-2) and TRBJ2-3; tentatively, D is TRBD2 (6 bases). V gave up 1 base and J gave up 0 bases, with 17 bases separating them. Germline CDR1 is LGHDT and CDR2 is YNNKEL (reference sequence). The CDR3 totals 18 residues. The CDR3 spells CASSQGSGRLGSTDTQYF. In nucleotides, the CDR3 is TGTGCCAGCAGCCAAGGGAGCGGGCGGTTGGGGAGCACAGATACGCAGTATTTT.

Concerning this clone: Additional DNA sequences in this sample encode the identical CDR3. The chain has TRBV18 and TRBJ2-1, with 11 bases identical to TRBD1. J gave up 6 bases and V 3 bases, and 4 bases lay outside the gene matches. Germline V gene lookup returns CDR1 KGHSH and CDR2 LQKENI. The CDR3 has 15 residues. CDR3 in amino acids: CASSPPGQGGNEQFF. CDR3 DNA sequence: TGTGCCAGCTCACCCCCGGGACAGGGGGGCAATGAGCAGTTCTTC.

To note about this clone: The sample has other DNA sequences that encode this CDR3 too. The chain has TRBV27 and TRBJ2-1, with TRBD2 matching 10 bases. The CDR3 contains 15 residues. The J segment lost 2 bases and the V segment lost 5 bases, leaving 3 bases of the junction unmatched. The germline V gene encodes CDR1 MNHEY and CDR2 SMNVEV (reference sequence). The CDR3 coding sequence is TGTGCCAGCAGTCCAGGACTAGCGGCCTACAATGAGCAGTTCTTC. As protein: CASSPGLAAYNEQFF.

The rearrangement links TRBV2 to TRBJ1-5, with 10 bases aligning to TRBD1. The CDR3 loop spans 19 amino acids. The germline CDR1 and CDR2 sequences are SNHLY and FYNNEI. V lost 4 bases to trimming and J lost 0 bases; unmatched junction nucleotides: 12. The CDR3: CASSGPRDRGLISNQPQHF. The CDR3 DNA follows: TGTGCCAGCAGTGGTCCCCGGGACAGGGGCTTGATTAGCAATCAGCCCCAGCATTTT.

This sequence joins TRBV27 and TRBJ2-1, with 12 bases lining up with TRBD2. This CDR3 contains 15 residues. V was pared by 10 bases and J by 6 bases, with 10 bases of the junction left unmatched. The germline V gene has CDR1 MNHEY and CDR2 SMNVEV (reference sequence). The chain's CDR3 is CATRLAGERVNEQFF. CDR3 nucleotide sequence: TGTGCCACCAGACTAGCGGGAGAAAGGGTCAATGAGCAGTTCTTC.

The chain couples TRBV11-3 to TRBJ2-3; 11 bases line up with TRBD2. V gave up 6 bases and J gave up 2 bases; unmatched junction bases: 7. The V gene's germline CDR1 is SGHNT and CDR2 YENEEA. This CDR3 comprises 16 residues. CDR3: CASSPGTSGDTDTQYF. The CDR3 DNA reads as TGTGCCAGCAGTCCGGGGACTAGCGGTGACACAGATACGCAGTATTTT.

This chain links TRBV28 with TRBJ2-2; TRBD1 is a possible D gene (6 bases). The CDR3 has 15 residues. Trimming removed 7 bases at V and 5 bases at J, with 17 bases between. Germline V gene data show CDR1 as MDHEN and CDR2 as SYDVKM. CDR3 DNA: TGTGCCAGCAAAGGCTCGACAGGTCCAACCGGGGAGCTGTTTTTT. It yields the protein CASKGSTGPTGELFF.

The table lists this clone with a few counts. This chain links TRBV11-2 with TRBJ1-6; tentatively, D is TRBD1 (5 bases). The germline V gene encodes CDR1 SGHAT and CDR2 FQNNGV. Trimming stripped 0 bases from V and 7 bases from J, with 13 bases between. The CDR3 has 16 residues. CDR3 amino acids: CASSLDGAGWNSPLHF. CDR3 DNA sequence: TGTGCCAGCAGCTTAGATGGGGCAGGGTGGAATTCACCCCTCCACTTT. The entire variable domain, with the rest obtained from reference TRBV11-2 and TRBJ1-6, is as follows: EAGVAQSPRYKIIEKRQSVAFWCNPISGHATLYWYQQILGQGPKLLIQFQNNGVVDDSQLPKDRFSAERLKGVDSTLKIQPAKLEDSAVYLCASSLDGAGWNSPLHFGNGTRLTVT.